Given below is one T cell receptor (beta chain) in context. From the 5' RACE reads, TCRdb called clonotypes with MiXCR, one entry per CDR3 protein. The data contain roughly 38,000 distinct CDR3 sequences, 18% of them singletons. Naive CD4+ T cells were purified with Tregs depleted by CD25. CDR3 size: 13 residues. The germline V and J ends were trimmed by 6 bases and 4 bases, with 12 bases remaining between them. The V gene's germline CDR1 is ENHRY and CDR2 SYGVKD. This rearrangement joins TRBV10-3 to TRBJ2-5; D might be TRBD1 or TRBD2, each matching 5 bases. The material sequenced was naive CD4+ T cells sorted from a lymph node. Noted subset: naive CD4+ T cells, CD4+CD45RA+CD25-. The TCR was taken from a female donor with breast cancer. CDR3 sequence: CAIRGTDVETQYF. The DNA for the CDR3 is TGTGCCATCAGGGGGACGGACGTAGAGACCCAGTACTTC.